This is a list of T cell receptor beta chains from one sample in a study of T cell responses to AZD1222 COVID-19 vaccine. Only in-frame clones appear in the TCRdb table, and some are missing; sequencing was by immunoSEQ multiplex PCR. This table has approximately 150,000 clones, roughly 91% appearing once. The sample consisted of peripheral blood, taken on day 0 of AZD1222 vaccination. These TCRs come from an adult in good health. Both conserved end residues are trimmed from each CDR3. A clone size is listed for some rows: how often the clone was seen (once, few, many), or a class if it is expanded.

V gene: TRBV9
clone size: .
J gene: TRBJ1-3
CDR3 protein: ASSPGGRALASGNTIY

V gene: TRBV19
clone size: .
J gene: TRBJ1-1
CDR3 protein: ASSIGTGGLNTEAF

V gene: TRBV6-5
clone size: .
J gene: TRBJ1-5
CDR3 protein: ASSTLGVNNQPQH

V gene: TRBV19
clone size: .
J gene: TRBJ1-2
CDR3 protein: ASRRGDRYGYT

V gene: TRBV10-3
clone size: .
J gene: TRBJ1-1
CDR3 protein: AIRGGTEAF

V gene: TRBV27
clone size: few
J gene: TRBJ1-2
CDR3 protein: ASRKGRWYGYT

V gene: TRBV6-5
clone size: few
J gene: TRBJ2-7
CDR3 protein: ASSPGTRTYEQY

V gene: TRBV5-1
clone size: .
J gene: TRBJ1-4
CDR3 protein: ASSFSPRGGGGEKLF

V gene: TRBV18
clone size: .
J gene: TRBJ1-5
CDR3 protein: ASSPPQGGGNQPQH

V gene: TRBV6-6
clone size: .
J gene: TRBJ1-4
CDR3 protein: ASRANRGRANEKLF

V gene: TRBV2
clone size: .
J gene: TRBJ1-5
CDR3 protein: ASRGFNQPQH

V gene: TRBV20-1
clone size: .
J gene: TRBJ1-1
CDR3 protein: SARGDGETF

V gene: TRBV3-1/TRBV3-2
clone size: once
J gene: TRBJ1-6
CDR3 protein: ASSHTQSSYNSPLH

V gene: TRBV29-1
clone size: .
J gene: TRBJ2-7
CDR3 protein: SVQGGSYEQY

V gene: TRBV3-1/TRBV3-2
clone size: .
J gene: TRBJ2-3
CDR3 protein: ASSQVGTSGFGDTQY

V gene: TRBV5-1
clone size: .
J gene: TRBJ2-3
CDR3 protein: ASSLTGGPDTQY

V gene: TRBV11-3
clone size: .
J gene: TRBJ2-3
CDR3 protein: ASSPGQSTDTQY

V gene: TRBV6-2/TRBV6-3
clone size: .
J gene: TRBJ1-4
CDR3 protein: ASSYSLFVGSEKLF

V gene: TRBV28
clone size: .
J gene: TRBJ1-2
CDR3 protein: ASITGASYGYT

V gene: TRBV6-5
clone size: .
J gene: TRBJ2-3
CDR3 protein: ASSRGPVSDTQY

V gene: TRBV5-1
clone size: .
J gene: TRBJ1-1
CDR3 protein: ASSLTGGIGLNTEAF

V gene: TRBV24-1
clone size: .
J gene: TRBJ1-3
CDR3 protein: ATGPSSGNTIY

V gene: TRBV29-1
clone size: .
J gene: TRBJ1-1
CDR3 protein: SVSTTGGWTEAF

V gene: TRBV7-2
clone size: once
J gene: TRBJ1-5
CDR3 protein: ASSLVGDQPQH

V gene: TRBV10-3
clone size: .
J gene: TRBJ2-1
CDR3 protein: AISESSDEQF

V gene: TRBV3-1/TRBV3-2
clone size: .
J gene: TRBJ1-3
CDR3 protein: ASSSTWTPGGNTIY

V gene: TRBV19
clone size: .
J gene: TRBJ1-6
CDR3 protein: ASSSRGGYSPLH

V gene: TRBV20-1
clone size: .
J gene: TRBJ1-4
CDR3 protein: SASEGRSTNEKLF

V gene: TRBV7-2
clone size: once
J gene: TRBJ2-7
CDR3 protein: ASSLVAGTGYEQY

V gene: TRBV27
clone size: .
J gene: TRBJ1-1
CDR3 protein: ASSSAAAYTEAF

V gene: TRBV4-2
clone size: many
J gene: TRBJ1-5
CDR3 protein: ASSQAQSNQPQH

V gene: TRBV3-1/TRBV3-2
clone size: .
J gene: TRBJ1-4
CDR3 protein: ASSQGPGMGEKLF

V gene: TRBV2
clone size: .
J gene: TRBJ1-3
CDR3 protein: ASSPISSTIY

V gene: TRBV5-4
clone size: .
J gene: TRBJ2-3
CDR3 protein: ASSFSAGVTDTQY

V gene: TRBV10-3
clone size: .
J gene: TRBJ1-2
CDR3 protein: AISEPTGSNYGYT

V gene: TRBV10-3
clone size: .
J gene: TRBJ2-6
CDR3 protein: AISESDSGANVLT

V gene: TRBV5-1
clone size: .
J gene: TRBJ1-2
CDR3 protein: ASSLSGGLYGYT

V gene: TRBV29-1
clone size: .
J gene: TRBJ1-2
CDR3 protein: SVQEGAYGYT

V gene: TRBV24-1
clone size: .
J gene: TRBJ2-3
CDR3 protein: ATSDDIANTQY

V gene: TRBV4-1
clone size: .
J gene: TRBJ1-2
CDR3 protein: ASTPQVGDNYGYT

V gene: TRBV19
clone size: .
J gene: TRBJ2-4
CDR3 protein: ASSTPVLAKNIQY

V gene: TRBV4-3
clone size: .
J gene: TRBJ1-4
CDR3 protein: ASSQRHGGMEKLF

V gene: TRBV2
clone size: .
J gene: TRBJ2-1
CDR3 protein: ASSEVSPYNEQF

V gene: TRBV12-2
clone size: .
J gene: TRBJ2-2
CDR3 protein: ASRRATGELF

V gene: TRBV19
clone size: .
J gene: TRBJ1-5
CDR3 protein: ASSMEDGDQPQH

V gene: TRBV7-3
clone size: .
J gene: TRBJ2-2
CDR3 protein: ASSPSGPGELF

V gene: TRBV7-9
clone size: .
J gene: TRBJ1-2
CDR3 protein: ASSSTQGGLPNYGYT

V gene: TRBV5-4
clone size: .
J gene: TRBJ1-4
CDR3 protein: ASSFRTGATNEKLF

V gene: TRBV19
clone size: .
J gene: TRBJ2-2
CDR3 protein: ASSSGTGFPGELF

V gene: TRBV5-5
clone size: .
J gene: TRBJ1-4
CDR3 protein: ASTPRGGNEKLF